This T cell receptor beta chain was identified in a study of OX40 agonist ivuxolimab in advanced cancers. The assay was immunoSEQ multiplex PCR, and TCRdb's table has in-frame clones only and misses some. The sample lists under 85,000 clones, under 90% occurring once. CDR1 is SGHDT and CDR2 is YYEEEE in the germline V gene. Trimming left V 0 bases short and J 2 bases short, with 8 bases between. This CDR3 comprises 14 residues. Sequencing was performed on CD4+ or CD8+ T cells sorted from blood, taken in a trial of the OX40 agonist ivuxolimab. V gene TRBV5-6 combines with J gene TRBJ2-5; D is unresolved. This sequence was found in an adult with an advanced solid tumor such as melanoma, head and neck, liver or kidney cancer. The CDR3 DNA is TGTGCCAGCAGCTTGGAGGGTCCTCAAGAGACCCAGTACTTC. As protein: CASSLEGPQETQYF. The full variable domain, with the rest looked up from reference TRBV5-6 and TRBJ2-5, is DAGVTQSPTHLIKTRGQQVTLRCSPKSGHDTVSWYQQALGQGPQFIFQYYEEEERQRGNFPDRFSGHQFPNYSSELNVNALLLGDSALYLCASSLEGPQETQYFGPGTRLLVL.